This T cell receptor beta chain appears in the sequencing data of a study of T cells in Graves' hyperthyroidism and ophthalmopathy. Study-wide background: The initial diagnosis was the point when peripheral blood was collected, ahead of any treatment. Study observations and caveats: Expanded thyroid clonotypes (above 0.001) were mostly also found in blood.

The TCR beta CDR3 regions underwent amplification using RNA transcripts as the source. Initially, a first-round RT-PCR of the TCR CDR3 employed the HTBI primer set. Each CDR3 protein gets one entry after TCRdb re-called the multiplex PCR reads with MiXCR. The sample carries fewer than 250,000 distinct CDR3 sequences, about 15% recorded once. This clonotype was picked up many times. Its target is not known. Pregnant or lactating patients were excluded, as were those with uncontrolled infection or other autoimmune disease. Specimen: blood. The receptor comes from a man in his fifties or sixties with Graves' hyperthyroidism.

The CDR3 DNA sequence: TGTGCCAGCAGCTTAGGGGCGGGAGTTGCCTACGAGCAGTACTTC. Its translation: CASSLGAGVAYEQYF. This sequence joins TRBV13 and TRBJ2-7; 7 positions agree with TRBD2. The CDR3 extends over 15 amino acids. CDR1 and CDR2 (germline): PRHDT, FYEKMQ (reference sequence). V lost 0 bases, J lost 2 bases, and 4 bases stayed unmatched.